Sequencing of this TCR beta chain was carried out in a study of molecular identifiers for immune sequencing clone quantification. General observations from the study: Spiked Jurkat TCR RNA originating from one cell could reportedly be identified amid approximately 950,000 naive cells.

The V gene's germline CDR1 is SGHTA and CDR2 FQGNSA. This CDR3 region has 16 residues. J lost 4 bases, V lost 3 bases, and 6 bases had no gene match. TCRdb re-analysed the PCR reads in MiXCR, keeping a single row per CDR3 protein. The table records 300,000 to 400,000 distinct CDR3 sequences, about 23% of them present only once. This clonotype has just a few counts. The antigen remains undetermined. The rearrangement joins TRBV7-2 to TRBJ2-3; 11 nucleotides agree with TRBD2. The receptor was derived from a human donor in good health. Some libraries in this study had Jurkat cell RNA spiked in. Material: naive CD8+ T cells from blood, with Jurkat cell RNA spiked in. The subset is: FACS-sorted CD8+CD4-CCR7+CD45RA+ naive T cells. The CDR3 DNA is TGTGCCAGCAGCTTTAGCGGGGGGGCCTATTCAGATACGCAGTATTTT. This translates into CASSFSGGAYSDTQYF.